This entry lists 28 T cell receptor beta chains sequenced from one sample in a study of cytomegalovirus exposure and HLA in healthy donors. The PCR ran on 60 Vbeta and 13 Jbeta primers. Sequencing used immunoSEQ multiplex PCR; TCRdb keeps in-frame clones, though not all of them. The data contain 65,000 to 85,000 clones, under 80% of them seen just once; the ten biggest clones take up roughly 15%. Source material: PBMCs. The receptors were sampled from a male donor in good health and CMV-seropositive.

The V and J genes are TRBV14 and TRBJ1-1; the D is unclear. CDR1 and CDR2 from the germline V gene are SGHDN and FVKESK. Trimming removed 4 bases from V and 1 base from J, with 10 bases in between. This CDR3 has 14 amino acids. The CDR3 DNA follows: TGTGCCAGCAGCCGCATGACGGGGAACACTGAAGCTTTCTTT. The encoded protein is CASSRMTGNTEAFF.

The chain links TRBV6-6 to TRBJ2-1; tentatively, D is TRBD2 (5 bases). V gave up 7 bases and J gave up 8 bases, with 9 bases separating them. This CDR3 is 11 amino acids long. CDR1 is MNHNY and CDR2 is SVGAGI in the germline V gene (reference sequence). The CDR3 DNA follows: TGTGCCAGCACTGCCGGGGATGAGCAGTTCTTC. It is translated as CASTAGDEQFF.

This clone has only a few counts. The V gene is TRBV5-1, the J gene TRBJ2-1, with 8 bases aligning to TRBD2. In germline, CDR1 is SGHRS, CDR2 YFSETQ. CDR3 length equals 15 residues. Trimming removed 4 bases from V and 4 bases from J; junction bases left unmatched: 7. CDR3 DNA: TGCGCCAGCAGCCCCTCTAGCGGGTCATACAATGAGCAGTTCTTC. It specifies CASSPSSGSYNEQFF.

The chain couples TRBV5-6 to TRBJ2-5; D gene unclear. Trimming stripped 2 bases from V and 0 bases from J, with 14 bases between. CDR3 length: 16 amino acids. CDR1 SGHDT and CDR2 YYEEEE come from the germline V gene. CDR3 region: CASSFGHEFYQETQYF. Written as DNA, the CDR3 is TGTGCCAGCAGCTTTGGTCATGAGTTCTACCAAGAGACCCAGTACTTC.

The chain joins TRBV5-1 to TRBJ2-1, with TRBD2 matching 14 bases. The trim removed 4 bases at V and 0 bases at J, leaving 9 bases unmatched. Per the germline V gene, CDR1 is SGHRS and CDR2 is YFSETQ. CDR3 length: 19 amino acids. CDR3 coding DNA: TGCGCCAGCAGCCCACGGACTAGCGGGAGGCTTAGCTCCTACAATGAGCAGTTCTTC. This encodes CASSPRTSGRLSSYNEQFF.

The table lists this clone with a few counts. CDR3: CASSRQGPGYEQYF. The DNA of the CDR3 is TGCGCCAGCAGTCGACAGGGCCCGGGCTACGAGCAGTACTTC. The V gene is TRBV10-1, the J gene TRBJ2-7, with 7 bases that match TRBD1. The V gene's germline CDR1 is WNHNN and CDR2 SYGVQD (reference sequence). Trimming cost V 5 bases and J 3 bases; bases outside gene matches: 7. This CDR3 is built from 14 residues.

V gene TRBV5-6 combines with J gene TRBJ2-3, with 13 bases matching TRBD2. V trimming: 1 base; J trimming: 4 bases; junction bases outside the gene matches: 6. The CDR3 runs 17 residues. CDR1 SGHDT and CDR2 YYEEEE come from the germline V gene. The DNA for the CDR3 is TGTGCCAGCAGCTTGCCCCTACTAGCGGGAGGGCCAGATACGCAGTATTTT. This gives the protein CASSLPLLAGGPDTQYF. Variable domain in full (rest from reference TRBV5-6 and TRBJ2-3): DAGVTQSPTHLIKTRGQQVTLRCSPKSGHDTVSWYQQALGQGPQFIFQYYEEEERQRGNFPDRFSGHQFPNYSSELNVNALLLGDSALYLCASSLPLLAGGPDTQYFGPGTRLTVL.

The rearrangement uses TRBV6-1 and TRBJ2-7, with 8 bases fitting TRBD1. With 4 bases clipped from V and 2 bases from J, the junction kept 4 bases outside the gene matches. The CDR3 extends over 14 amino acids. Germline CDR1 reads MNHNS; CDR2 reads SASEGT. CDR3 protein: CASSGGTGTYEQYF. The CDR3 DNA sequence: TGTGCCAGCAGTGGCGGGACAGGTACCTACGAGCAGTACTTC.

V usage is TRBV7-9 and J usage is TRBJ1-4; 11 nucleotides line up with TRBD1. The CDR3 is 15 residues long. After removal of 0 bases from V and 7 bases from J, the junction contained 1 base not matched to a gene. In germline, CDR1 is SEHNR, CDR2 FQNEAQ (reference sequence). The CDR3 nucleotides read TGTGCCAGCAGCTTAGCCGGGACAGGGGGTGAAAAACTGTTTTTT. Translation gives CASSLAGTGGEKLFF.

The chain uses TRBV10-3 and TRBJ2-7, with unresolved D. CDR3 length equals 15 residues. V was pared by 1 base and J by 1 base, with 11 bases between. CDR1 and CDR2 (germline): ENHRY, SYGVKD. CDR3 in amino acids: CAISEYLGRSYEQYF. The CDR3 bases are TGTGCCATCAGTGAGTATCTGGGCAGGTCCTACGAGCAGTACTTC.

The V and J genes are TRBV20-1 and TRBJ1-1; no firm D call. The germline CDR1 and CDR2 sequences are DFQATT and SNEGSKA (reference sequence). Trimming took 3 bases from V and 0 from J, leaving 2 bases between them. This CDR3 comprises 11 residues. The CDR3 DNA is TGCAGTGCTAGTATGAACACTGAAGCTTTCTTT. Translating gives CSASMNTEAFF.

This clone was seen a few times. A read error may account for a junction end that differs from germline. The genes are TRBV5-1 and TRBJ2-4; 7 positions agree with TRBD1. This CDR3 has 16 amino acids. Per the germline V gene, CDR1 is SGHRS and CDR2 is YFSETQ. The CDR3 reads CASSKNPTGVYDIHYF. CDR3 nucleotide sequence: TGCGCCAGCAGCAAAAACCCAACAGGGGTGTATGACATTCATTACTTC.

The chain is built from TRBV30 and TRBJ1-5, with 7 positions matching TRBD1. This CDR3 comprises 14 residues. Germline-derived CDR1 and CDR2 are GTSNPN and SVGIG (reference sequence). The V segment lost 4 bases and the J segment 2 bases; nucleotides outside the gene matches: 5. CDR3 coding DNA: TGTGCCTGGAATACAGGGGCGGGCAATCAGCCCCAGCATTTT. The encoded protein is CAWNTGAGNQPQHF.

The chain is built from TRBV5-6 and TRBJ2-1, with a tentative D call TRBD2 (5 bases). CDR3 length equals 15 residues. Germline CDR1 reads SGHDT; CDR2 reads YYEEEE. V was cut by 2 bases and J by 8 bases, with 17 bases left in between. The CDR3 sequence: CASSLRTLSRDEQFF. Written as DNA, the CDR3 is TGTGCCAGCAGCTTAAGGACTCTTTCTAGGGATGAGCAGTTCTTC.

This clone has a single count. The chain employs TRBV5-6 and TRBJ1-1; D may be TRBD1 (5 bases). Trimming left V 1 base short and J 10 bases short, with 14 bases between. Germline CDR1 is SGHDT and CDR2 is YYEEEE. The CDR3 has 13 amino acids. The CDR3: CASSLRRGGGAFF. The CDR3 DNA reads as TGTGCCAGCAGCTTGCGCCGGGGCGGGGGAGCTTTCTTT.

The chain combines TRBV5-6 with TRBJ1-1; D perhaps matches TRBD1 (6 bases). This CDR3 spans 13 amino acids. Per the germline V gene, CDR1 is SGHDT and CDR2 is YYEEEE. The ends were cut back, 0 bases at V and 4 bases at J, with 7 bases in the middle. CDR3 sequence reads: CASSLGGGTEAFF. In DNA, the CDR3 is TGTGCCAGCAGCTTGGGAGGGGGCACTGAAGCTTTCTTT.

The V call is TRBV19, the J call TRBJ1-5; a weak D match, TRBD1 (5 bases). Germline CDR1 reads LNHDA; CDR2 reads SQIVND (reference sequence). V was cut by 2 bases and J by 3 bases, with 8 bases left in between. The CDR3 length is 14 residues. In DNA form, the CDR3 reads TGTGCCAGTAGTATATCAGGGAACAATCAGCCCCAGCATTTT. Residues: CASSISGNNQPQHF.

The CDR3 DNA reads as TGTGCCAGCAGCCCTGTACAGGGGCCCACTGAAGCTTTCTTT. This translates into CASSPVQGPTEAFF. V and J are TRBV7-9 and TRBJ1-1; 7 positions match TRBD1. The length of the CDR3 is 14 residues. The germline gives CDR1 SEHNR, CDR2 FQNEAQ (reference sequence). The trim removed 5 bases at V and 4 bases at J, leaving 7 bases unmatched.

The rearrangement uses TRBV18 and TRBJ2-5; 9 bases align to TRBD1. The CDR3 runs 14 residues. J was trimmed by 6 bases and V by 4 bases; bases with no gene match: 6. Germline V lookup: CDR1 KGHSH, CDR2 LQKENI. The CDR3 DNA reads TGTGCCAGCTCACTTGGACAGGGGTGGCAGACCCAGTACTTC. Its translation: CASSLGQGWQTQYF.

The gene calls are TRBV7-2 and TRBJ2-3; D not certain. The CDR3 length is 14 residues. The ends were cut back, 4 bases at V and 2 bases at J, with 10 bases in the middle. CDR1 and CDR2 (germline): SGHTA, FQGNSA. Written as DNA, the CDR3 is TGTGCCAGCAGCTACTACACCGACACAGATACGCAGTATTTT. Residues: CASSYYTDTDTQYF.

As DNA, the CDR3 is TGTGCCTGGAGAGCGCACGGAGCGAACACTGAAGCTTTCTTT. This codes for CAWRAHGANTEAFF. The chain combines TRBV30 with TRBJ1-1, with D unresolved. V gave up 3 bases and J gave up 1 base, with 12 bases separating them. The CDR3 runs to 14 residues. Germline V gene lookup returns CDR1 GTSNPN and CDR2 SVGIG (reference sequence).

The DNA of the CDR3 is TGTGCCAGCAGCTTTGGACAGCTGAACTATGGCTACACCTTC. Amino acids: CASSFGQLNYGYTF. The V and J genes are TRBV11-2 and TRBJ1-2, with D possibly being TRBD1 (6 bases). Trimming removed 3 bases at V and 2 bases at J, with 10 bases between. The CDR3 is 14 residues long. Germline V CDR1 and CDR2: SGHAT, FQNNGV. The full variable domain, in which reference TRBV11-2 and TRBJ1-2 provide the parts outside the CDR3, is EAGVAQSPRYKIIEKRQSVAFWCNPISGHATLYWYQQILGQGPKLLIQFQNNGVVDDSQLPKDRFSAERLKGVDSTLKIQPAKLEDSAVYLCASSFGQLNYGYTFGSGTRLTVV.

This clone was counted only a few times. The rearrangement links TRBV30 to TRBJ1-1; no firm D call. Trimming left V 0 bases short and J 0 bases short, with 11 bases between. This CDR3 is built from 15 residues. The germline V gene has CDR1 GTSNPN and CDR2 SVGIG (reference sequence). The CDR3: CAWSVRFPVNTEAFF. The CDR3 DNA reads TGTGCCTGGAGTGTTCGGTTCCCGGTGAACACTGAAGCTTTCTTT.

This rearrangement joins TRBV16 to TRBJ1-4, with 7 positions matching TRBD1. With V trimmed by 0 bases and J by 6 bases, 7 bases remained unmatched. The V gene's germline CDR1 is KGHSY and CDR2 FQNENV. The CDR3 extends over 16 amino acids. CDR3 bases: TGTGCCAGCAGCCAATCGATGGCAGGGGGTGATGAAAAACTGTTTTTT. Protein: CASSQSMAGGDEKLFF. The complete variable domain, with remaining parts taken from reference TRBV16 and TRBJ1-4, reads GEEVAQTPKHLVRGEGQKAKLYCAPIKGHSYVFWYQQVLKNEFKFLISFQNENVFDETGMPKERFSAKCLPNSPCSLEIQATKLEDSAVYFCASSQSMAGGDEKLFFGSGTQLSVL.

The V and J genes are TRBV7-9 and TRBJ1-6; D gene uncertain. The CDR3 loop spans 12 amino acids. Trimming stripped 5 bases from V and 6 bases from J, with 5 bases between. CDR1 and CDR2 from the germline V gene are SEHNR and FQNEAQ (reference sequence). The CDR3 nucleotides are TGTGCCAGCAGCCCGAGTAATTCACCCCTCCACTTT. It translates to CASSPSNSPLHF.

This clone has more than one count but fewer than ten. The rearrangement links TRBV27 to TRBJ2-7; 8 nucleotides align to TRBD2. This CDR3 spans 15 amino acids. CDR1 is MNHEY, CDR2 SMNVEV, per germline (reference sequence). With 3 bases clipped from V and 0 bases from J, the junction kept 4 bases outside the gene matches. CDR3 in DNA: TGTGCCAGCAGTTTCTGGGGGACTAGCTCCTACGAGCAGTACTTC. This codes for CASSFWGTSSYEQYF.

This clone was seen just once. The J gene is TRBJ2-3, the V gene TRBV12-5, with a possible D match to TRBD2 (6 bases). The CDR3 covers 15 residues. Germline V CDR1 and CDR2: LGHNT, FRNRAP. Trimming shortened V by 3 bases and J by 0 bases, and 10 bases separated the two germline ends. The CDR3 region is CASGLWGVSTDTQYF. The CDR3 nucleotides are TGTGCTAGTGGTTTATGGGGGGTCAGCACAGATACGCAGTATTTT.

On this clone: The conserved phenylalanine or tryptophan is not found at the CDR3 terminus, so this likely reflects a read error. V usage is TRBV2 and J usage is TRBJ2-3, with unresolved D. Germline CDR1 is SNHLY and CDR2 is FYNNEI. Deletions cut 4 bases from V and 2 bases from J, with 10 bases between. The CDR3 extends over 14 amino acids. Here the CDR3 reads CASSAYSFTDTQYS. The CDR3 DNA reads TGTGCCAGCAGTGCCTACTCATTCACAGATACGCAGTATTCT.